Below, 25 T cell receptor beta chains from the same sample are listed, as sequenced in a study of blood T cell repertoires in COVID-19. Some clones are missing from TCRdb's copy, which holds only in-frame ones; the method was immunoSEQ multiplex PCR. The sample records 140,000 or so clones, about 77% being singletons. The sequenced sample was peripheral blood. The receptors were sampled from a man in his sixties with acute or convalescent COVID-19.

V gene TRBV5-1 combines with J gene TRBJ2-1; TRBD1 matches at 7 bases. CDR1 is SGHRS, CDR2 YFSETQ, per germline. V trimming: 5 bases; J trimming: 8 bases; junction bases outside the gene matches: 7. The CDR3 sequence is 13 residues long. CDR3 DNA: TGCGCCAGCAGGCTGAAAACAGGGGATGAGCAGTTCTTC. It is translated as CASRLKTGDEQFF.

This sequence joins TRBV6-5 and TRBJ2-3; D may be TRBD2 (6 bases). This CDR3 has 15 amino acids. V dropped 5 bases and J dropped 5 bases, with 17 bases sitting between them. Germline lookup yields CDR1 MNHEY and CDR2 SVGAGI. The CDR3 reads CASSLLAVLRDTQYF. The DNA for the CDR3 is TGTGCCAGCAGTCTTTTAGCGGTGCTCAGAGATACGCAGTATTTT.

The chain uses TRBV28 and TRBJ2-3; TRBD2 agrees at 8 bases. The ends lost 5 bases at V and 3 bases at J; junction bases unmatched: 4. The CDR3 runs 14 residues. The germline gives CDR1 MDHEN, CDR2 SYDVKM. DNA for the CDR3: TGTGCCAGCAGTCGGGGGGGGCAGACAGATACGCAGTATTTT. Protein sequence: CASSRGGQTDTQYF.

The chain employs TRBV11-2 and TRBJ1-4; D possibly corresponds to TRBD1 (5 bases). Germline V gives CDR1 SGHAT, CDR2 FQNNGV. The CDR3 has 15 residues. Trimming left V 1 base short and J 4 bases short, with 10 bases between. In DNA form, the CDR3 reads TGTGCCAGCAGCTTAGTGGGGGGTTTTAATGAAAAACTGTTTTTT. Its translation: CASSLVGGFNEKLFF.

The chain combines TRBV11-3 with TRBJ2-3, with 14 bases aligning to TRBD2. V lost 1 base and J lost 3; bases outside the gene matches: 0. This CDR3 region has 16 residues. The germline V gene encodes CDR1 SGHNT and CDR2 YENEEA. The DNA for the CDR3 is TGTGCCAGCAGCTTAGGGACTAGCGGGAGGACAGATACGCAGTATTTT. Residues: CASSLGTSGRTDTQYF.

V is TRBV12-3 or TRBV12-4 and J is TRBJ2-3, with a tentative D call TRBD2 (6 bases). With 8 bases removed from V and 6 bases from J, the gap between germline ends came to 12 bases. The CDR3 has 12 amino acids. The CDR3 sequence: CASGGGVDTQYF. DNA for the CDR3: TGTGCCAGCGGGGGAGGAGTCGATACGCAGTATTTT.

This clone has at least ten counts. V usage is TRBV7-9 and J usage is TRBJ1-2; D is unresolved. CDR3 length: 15 amino acids. Germline-derived CDR1 and CDR2 are SEHNR and FQNEAQ (reference sequence). Deletions cut 5 bases from V and 3 bases from J, with 16 bases between. CDR3 sequence reads: CASSHPPVSYYGYTF. In DNA, the CDR3 is TGTGCCAGCAGCCACCCCCCTGTTAGTTACTATGGCTACACCTTC.

The gene calls are TRBV14 and TRBJ2-4; a weak D match, TRBD2 (5 bases). V lost 2 bases, J lost 0 bases, and 14 bases lay in between. Germline V gives CDR1 SGHDN, CDR2 FVKESK. The CDR3 sequence is 17 residues long. CDR3 bases: TGTGCCAGCAGCCAATCGGAGGTCATCCTAGCCAAAAACATTCAGTACTTC. Translating it yields CASSQSEVILAKNIQYF.

The V gene is TRBV28, the J gene TRBJ2-1; 9 positions agree with TRBD1. CDR3 length: 15 amino acids. Trimming at V came to 5 bases and at J to 8 bases, leaving 10 bases not matched to a gene. Looked up from germline, CDR1 is MDHEN and CDR2 is SYDVKM. The CDR3 sequence is CASSRTGTGTHEQFF. CDR3 in DNA: TGTGCCAGCAGTCGAACCGGGACAGGGACCCATGAGCAGTTCTTC.

The V call is TRBV18, the J call TRBJ2-3; weak D call: TRBD1 (6 bases). This CDR3 is built from 12 residues. Trimming removed 6 bases from V and 11 bases from J, with 15 bases in between. Germline V gene lookup returns CDR1 KGHSH and CDR2 LQKENI. CDR3 amino acids: CASSPPEGVQYF. The CDR3 region has the DNA TGTGCCAGCTCCCCGCCCGAGGGGGTGCAGTATTTT.

This clone appeared a single time. The V call is TRBV9, the J call TRBJ2-7; D may be TRBD1 (6 bases). The CDR3 is 12 amino acids. From germline, CDR1 is SGDLS and CDR2 YYNGEE. The germline V and J ends were trimmed by 0 bases and 7 bases, with 8 bases remaining between them. The CDR3 sequence is CASSVGGGEQYF. Written as DNA, the CDR3 is TGTGCCAGCAGCGTAGGAGGGGGTGAGCAGTACTTC.

This rearrangement joins TRBV9 to TRBJ2-5; D possibly corresponds to TRBD2 (6 bases). The CDR3 is 13 residues long. The germline V and J ends were trimmed by 4 bases and 2 bases, with 9 bases remaining between them. Germline V gene data show CDR1 as SGDLS and CDR2 as YYNGEE. The CDR3 loop reads CASSIRGQETQYF. As DNA, the CDR3 is TGTGCCAGCAGCATCCGGGGGCAAGAGACCCAGTACTTC.

This clone appeared a single time. The chain carries TRBV2 and TRBJ2-5; 10 bases are a match to TRBD2. CDR3 length: 14 amino acids. Germline CDR1 reads SNHLY; CDR2 reads FYNNEI. V gave up 6 bases and J gave up 2 bases; unmatched junction bases: 3. In DNA form, the CDR3 reads TGTGCCAGCAGCCCGACTAGCGGGCAAGAGACCCAGTACTTC. This codes for CASSPTSGQETQYF.

The chain uses TRBV5-6 and TRBJ1-6; 7 nucleotides align to TRBD1. V trimming: 6 bases; J trimming: 10 bases; junction bases outside the gene matches: 16. CDR3 length: 16 residues. The germline CDR1 and CDR2 sequences are SGHDT and YYEEEE. The chain's CDR3 is CASKLGQAGRESPLHF. DNA for the CDR3: TGTGCCAGCAAACTCGGACAGGCCGGTCGCGAATCACCCCTCCACTTT.

The genes are TRBV10-1 and TRBJ1-1, with TRBD1 matching over 7 bases. The CDR3 length is 13 residues. The germline V gene encodes CDR1 WNHNN and CDR2 SYGVQD (reference sequence). J gave up 1 base and V 8 bases, and 4 bases lay outside the gene matches. For the CDR3, the DNA is TGCGCCAGCCAGGGACAGCAGAACACTGAAGCTTTCTTT. Its protein is CASQGQQNTEAFF.

This chain uses TRBV28 with TRBJ1-4; 8 positions match TRBD1. This CDR3 is 14 amino acids long. Germline V gives CDR1 MDHEN, CDR2 SYDVKM. V was pared by 7 bases and J by 4 bases, with 5 bases of the junction left unmatched. The CDR3 bases are TGTGCCAGCAATCCGGGACAGGTTAATGAAAAACTGTTTTTT. Amino acids: CASNPGQVNEKLFF.

The rearrangement uses TRBV10-1 and TRBJ1-4; D is unresolved. CDR1 and CDR2 (germline): WNHNN, SYGVQD (reference sequence). This CDR3 comprises 13 residues. Trimming shortened V by 9 bases and J by 4 bases, and 12 bases separated the two germline ends. CDR3 residues: CARVPGFNEKLFF. DNA of the CDR3: TGCGCCAGGGTACCCGGGTTTAATGAAAAACTGTTTTTT.

This clone was counted at least ten times. This rearrangement joins TRBV12-3 or TRBV12-4 to TRBJ1-1; 8 bases are a match to TRBD1. The CDR3 sequence is 13 residues long. The trim removed 5 bases at V and 7 bases at J, leaving 6 bases unmatched. CDR3 sequence reads: CASSTRTGSEAFF. Written as DNA, the CDR3 is TGTGCCAGCAGTACGAGGACAGGGAGTGAAGCTTTCTTT.

This clone was detected once. The sample contains more than one DNA sequence encoding this CDR3. This chain connects TRBV19 to TRBJ2-3, with a possible D match to TRBD2 (5 bases). Germline CDR1 is LNHDA and CDR2 is SQIVND (reference sequence). The V gene lost 3 bases and the J gene lost 1 base, with 11 bases spanning the gap. This CDR3 has 15 amino acids. The CDR3 sequence is CASSIGEGGTDTQYF. The DNA for the CDR3 is TGTGCCAGTAGTATTGGAGAGGGCGGCACAGATACGCAGTATTTT. Drawing the rest from reference TRBV19 and TRBJ2-3, the complete variable domain is DGGITQSPKYLFRKEGQNVTLSCEQNLNHDAMYWYRQDPGQGLRLIYYSQIVNDFQKGDIAEGYSVSREKKESFPLTVTSAQKNPTAFYLCASSIGEGGTDTQYFGPGTRLTVL.

The V call is TRBV9, the J call TRBJ2-7; the D gene is possibly TRBD2 (6 bases). V was clipped by 2 bases and J by 0 bases, with 12 bases between them. This CDR3 comprises 15 residues. Germline V gives CDR1 SGDLS, CDR2 YYNGEE. This CDR3 is CASSVSPAGSYEQYF. CDR3 nucleotide sequence: TGTGCCAGCAGCGTCAGCCCAGCGGGCTCCTACGAGCAGTACTTC.

This clone was found a few times. The rearrangement joins TRBV28 to TRBJ2-1; the D gene is possibly TRBD1 (6 bases). In germline, CDR1 is MDHEN, CDR2 SYDVKM. V shed 6 bases and J shed 3 bases, with 12 bases lying between them. The CDR3 covers 14 residues. CDR3 coding DNA: TGTGCCAGCAGGATTCGGGACAACTACAATGAGCAGTTCTTC. This encodes CASRIRDNYNEQFF.

This chain joins TRBV2 and TRBJ2-5; a weak D match, TRBD2 (6 bases). V was cut by 6 bases and J by 4 bases, with 12 bases left in between. CDR3 size: 13 residues. Looked up from germline, CDR1 is SNHLY and CDR2 is FYNNEI. This CDR3 is CASSPRDLETQYF. The CDR3, as DNA: TGTGCCAGCAGCCCCCGGGACTTAGAGACCCAGTACTTC.

V gene TRBV10-3 combines with J gene TRBJ1-6; no firm D call. The CDR3 has 13 residues. With 2 bases removed from V and 10 bases from J, the gap between germline ends came to 9 bases. From germline, CDR1 is ENHRY and CDR2 SYGVKD. The CDR3 DNA sequence: TGTGCCATCAGTGAGGTAGGAGAGTCACCCCTCCACTTT. It encodes CAISEVGESPLHF.

The chain is built from TRBV24-1 and TRBJ2-1; 9 positions match TRBD2. V was clipped by 3 bases and J by 7 bases; unmatched bases: 12. The germline gives CDR1 KGHDR, CDR2 SFDVKD. CDR3 size: 17 residues. CDR3 sequence: CATSDPRGGTSQNEQFF. The CDR3 region has the DNA TGTGCCACCAGTGATCCGCGGGGGGGAACCTCCCAGAATGAGCAGTTCTTC.

This clone was observed a few times. The rearrangement uses TRBV4-2 and TRBJ2-7; 7 nucleotides agree with TRBD1. V was pared by 0 bases and J by 3 bases, with 5 bases of the junction left unmatched. This CDR3 spans 15 amino acids. The germline V gene has CDR1 LGHNA and CDR2 YNFKEQ. This CDR3 reads CASSQDLWDSYEQYF. The CDR3 DNA follows: TGTGCCAGCAGCCAAGATTTGTGGGACAGCTACGAGCAGTACTTC.